This entry lists 24 T cell receptor beta chains sequenced from one sample in a study of control samples from healthy donors and cancer patients. The assay was immunoSEQ multiplex PCR, and TCRdb's table has in-frame clones only and misses some. This table has under 150,000 clones, 85% to 95% appearing once. Sequences were obtained from blood. These receptors were collected from a man aged 30 to 45 in good health.

The chain carries TRBV27 and TRBJ1-6; 9 nucleotides align to TRBD1. J lost 6 bases, V lost 4 bases, and 7 bases had no gene match. CDR3 length: 16 amino acids. Germline V gene data show CDR1 as MNHEY and CDR2 as SMNVEV (reference sequence). CDR3 nucleotide sequence: TGTGCCAGCAGTTCGGGACAGGGAGCCTTTAATTCACCCCTCCACTTT. Amino acids: CASSSGQGAFNSPLHF.

The chain employs TRBV15 and TRBJ1-3, with D unclear. The CDR3 contains 14 residues. Germline-derived CDR1 and CDR2 are LNHNV and YYDKDF (reference sequence). V lost 0 bases, J lost 0 bases, and 3 bases lay in between. Written as DNA, the CDR3 is TGTGCCACCAGCAGAGAACCCTCTGGAAACACCATATATTTT. Translating it yields CATSREPSGNTIYF.

The rearrangement uses TRBV9 and TRBJ2-7, with 10 bases that match TRBD1. The ends lost 4 bases at V and 5 bases at J; junction bases unmatched: 6. In germline, CDR1 is SGDLS, CDR2 YYNGEE. This CDR3 is 14 amino acids long. This CDR3 reads CASSPRGTGDEQYF. In nucleotides, the CDR3 is TGTGCCAGCAGCCCTCGAGGGACAGGGGACGAGCAGTACTTC.

The chain carries TRBV7-9 and TRBJ2-5, with unresolved D. The CDR3 spans 13 residues. CDR1 and CDR2 from the germline V gene are SEHNR and FQNEAQ (reference sequence). V was shortened by 3 bases and J by 4 bases, with 9 bases between the two germline ends. As DNA, the CDR3 is TGTGCCAGCAGCTTGTCAGCGCGAGAGACCCAGTACTTC. Protein product: CASSLSARETQYF. The full variable domain, in which reference TRBV7-9 and TRBJ2-5 provide the parts outside the CDR3, is DTGVSQNPRHKITKRGQNVTFRCDPISEHNRLYWYRQTLGQGPEFLTYFQNEAQLEKSRLLSDRFSAERPKGSFSTLEIQRTEQGDSAMYLCASSLSARETQYFGPGTRLLVL.

The chain recombines TRBV2 with TRBJ2-7; no firm D call. The V gene's germline CDR1 is SNHLY and CDR2 FYNNEI. V lost 3 bases, J lost 2 bases, and 11 bases lay in between. The CDR3 totals 14 residues. The CDR3 DNA is TGTGCCAGCAGTGATCCCCAGGTAACCTACGAGCAGTACTTC. Amino acid sequence: CASSDPQVTYEQYF.

The chain is built from TRBV7-9 and TRBJ2-3; D perhaps matches TRBD2 (6 bases). Between the trimmed V and J ends, which lost 6 bases and 4 bases, there was a span of 20 bases. CDR3 size: 16 residues. Germline V gene data show CDR1 as SEHNR and CDR2 as FQNEAQ (reference sequence). The CDR3 nucleotides read TGTGCCAGCAGTTCTACCGAGACTAGAGTCTCAGATACGCAGTATTTT. This encodes CASSSTETRVSDTQYF.

The CDR3 sequence: CASSPLDRDNSPLHF. CDR3 DNA sequence: TGTGCCAGCAGTCCCCTGGACAGGGATAATTCACCCCTCCACTTT. V is TRBV28 and J is TRBJ1-6; 8 nucleotides agree with TRBD1. This CDR3 is 15 amino acids long. In germline, CDR1 is MDHEN, CDR2 SYDVKM. V lost 5 bases to trimming and J lost 5 bases; unmatched junction nucleotides: 5.

This clone has just a few counts. V and J are TRBV5-1 and TRBJ2-5, with D possibly being TRBD2 (6 bases). Trimming cost V 2 bases and J 1 base, with 9 bases left between them. Germline loops: CDR1 SGHRS, CDR2 YFSETQ. CDR3 size: 14 residues. CDR3 protein: CASSFAGFQETQYF. DNA for the CDR3: TGCGCCAGCAGCTTTGCGGGGTTCCAAGAGACCCAGTACTTC.

J is TRBJ2-2 and V is TRBV7-3; D might be TRBD1 (6 bases). Germline V lookup: CDR1 SGHTA, CDR2 FQGTGA. V lost 4 bases and J lost 2, with 14 bases in between. The CDR3 runs 16 residues. The CDR3 spells CASSSPGQTNTGELFF. The CDR3 nucleotides read TGTGCCAGCAGCTCCCCCGGACAGACCAACACCGGGGAGCTGTTTTTT.

V usage is TRBV20-1 and J usage is TRBJ2-1; a weak D match, TRBD2 (5 bases). This CDR3 has 11 residues. CDR1 and CDR2 (germline): DFQATT, SNEGSKA (reference sequence). The V end was cut by 5 bases, the J end by 9 bases, with 11 bases between. The CDR3 spells CSAWTAGEQFF. The DNA for the CDR3 is TGCAGTGCTTGGACGGCGGGTGAGCAGTTCTTC.

The rearrangement uses TRBV6-5 and TRBJ1-3; D is perhaps TRBD1 (6 bases). CDR3 length: 15 amino acids. V shed 0 bases and J shed 2 bases, with 8 bases lying between them. Germline lookup yields CDR1 MNHEY and CDR2 SVGAGI. CDR3 in DNA: TGTGCCAGCAGTTACTCCTCAGGGGCTGGAAACACCATATATTTT. It is translated as CASSYSSGAGNTIYF.

The chain links TRBV7-2 to TRBJ2-2, with 14 nucleotides matching TRBD2. Germline lookup yields CDR1 SGHTA and CDR2 FQGNSA. The CDR3 is 18 residues long. Unmatched junction bases numbered 9, after V lost 5 bases and J lost 4 bases. Here the CDR3 reads CASSQRLAGGPGTGELFF. Written as DNA, the CDR3 is TGTGCCAGCAGCCAAAGACTAGCGGGGGGGCCGGGCACCGGGGAGCTGTTTTTT. Full variable domain (remainder filled in from reference TRBV7-2 and TRBJ2-2): GAGVSQSPSNKVTEKGKDVELRCDPISGHTALYWYRQSLGQGLEFLIYFQGNSAPDKSGLPSDRFSAERTGGSVSTLTIQRTQQEDSAVYLCASSQRLAGGPGTGELFFGEGSRLTVL.

J is TRBJ1-1 and V is TRBV19; D remains ambiguous. CDR1 and CDR2 from the germline V gene are LNHDA and SQIVND (reference sequence). The V and J ends lost 9 bases and 4 bases respectively, with 9 bases between them. The CDR3 is 11 amino acids. CDR3 in DNA: TGTGCCAGCCGCCGGGGCACTGAAGCTTTCTTT. Its protein product is CASRRGTEAFF.

This clone has just one count. In the same sample, other DNA sequences code for this CDR3. This chain joins TRBV5-1 and TRBJ1-1, with D perhaps TRBD1 (6 bases). CDR1 and CDR2 from the germline V gene are SGHRS and YFSETQ. This CDR3 has 13 residues. The V end was cut by 2 bases, the J end by 5 bases, with 10 bases between. The CDR3 DNA is TGCGCCAGCAGCTTCACAGGGCGGACTGAAGCTTTCTTT. Translation: CASSFTGRTEAFF.

Worth noting for this clone: The junction shows a germline mismatch at one end, possibly a read error. The genes are TRBV3-1 (or the pseudogene TRBV3-2) and TRBJ1-2; 8 positions match TRBD1. This CDR3 has 15 amino acids. Germline-derived CDR1 and CDR2 are LGHDT and YNNKEL (reference sequence). Written as DNA, the CDR3 is TGTGCCACCAGCCAAGATATGACAGGGGTTTTTGGCTACACCTTC. Residues: CATSQDMTGVFGYTF.

This chain connects TRBV6-2 or TRBV6-3 to TRBJ1-6; TRBD1 aligns across 9 bases. This CDR3 has 17 residues. Germline assignment: CDR1 MNHEY and CDR2 SVGEGT. After removal of 2 bases from V and 7 bases from J, the junction contained 9 bases not matched to a gene. CDR3 region: CASSYPTDRGRNSPLHF. In DNA form, the CDR3 reads TGTGCCAGCAGTTACCCAACGGACAGGGGAAGGAATTCACCCCTCCACTTT.

V usage is TRBV19 and J usage is TRBJ1-5; 7 positions agree with TRBD1. Germline CDR1 is LNHDA and CDR2 is SQIVND (reference sequence). The CDR3 consists of 16 residues. V was pared by 6 bases and J by 5 bases, with 13 bases of the junction left unmatched. The CDR3 protein is CASRKGLRQGDQPQHF. CDR3 sequence (DNA): TGTGCCAGTAGAAAGGGACTTAGACAGGGTGATCAGCCCCAGCATTTT. Complete variable domain (other parts from reference TRBV19 and TRBJ1-5): DGGITQSPKYLFRKEGQNVTLSCEQNLNHDAMYWYRQDPGQGLRLIYYSQIVNDFQKGDIAEGYSVSREKKESFPLTVTSAQKNPTAFYLCASRKGLRQGDQPQHFGDGTRLSIL.

V gene TRBV6-5 combines with J gene TRBJ2-7; no clear D. Trimming pared 4 bases from V and 2 bases from J, leaving 12 bases between. CDR3 length equals 14 residues. Germline V gene sequence: CDR1 MNHEY, CDR2 SVGAGI. For the CDR3, the DNA is TGTGCCAGCAGTTCCCCGTCCTTTCCCTACGAGCAGTACTTC. As protein: CASSSPSFPYEQYF.

In its sample, this clone was seen once. The chain carries TRBV5-1 and TRBJ2-7; D possibly corresponds to TRBD1 (5 bases). The CDR3 loop spans 14 amino acids. Germline V lookup: CDR1 SGHRS, CDR2 YFSETQ. V lost 3 bases and J lost 4, with 14 bases in between. As DNA, the CDR3 is TGCGCCAGCAGCTCGGACAAGGGGCTATACGAGCAGTACTTC. This sequence encodes CASSSDKGLYEQYF.

The rearrangement uses TRBV4-1 and TRBJ1-6; a possible D gene is TRBD1 (6 bases). The CDR3 covers 15 residues. V gave up 5 bases and J gave up 7 bases, with 15 bases separating them. Germline CDR1 and CDR2: MGHRA and YSYEKL. The CDR3 DNA sequence: TGCGCCAGCAGCGGGACCAGGGGAGGGAATTCACCCCTCCACTTT. This gives the protein CASSGTRGGNSPLHF.

This clone was detected once. The V call is TRBV6-5, the J call TRBJ1-3; D is unresolved. The CDR3 is 14 amino acids. Germline CDR1 is MNHEY and CDR2 is SVGAGI. V lost 3 bases and J lost 7, with 13 bases in between. DNA for the CDR3: TGTGCCAGCAGTTATTCTCCAGAATCTAACACCATATATTTT. Translation gives CASSYSPESNTIYF.

This rearrangement joins TRBV6-2 or TRBV6-3 to TRBJ2-4; the D is unclear. Per the germline V gene, CDR1 is MNHEY and CDR2 is SVGEGT. CDR3 length equals 13 residues. Trimming left V 4 bases short and J 1 base short, with 5 bases between. The CDR3 region is CASSWMAKNIQYF. In nucleotides, the CDR3 is TGTGCCAGCAGTTGGATGGCCAAAAACATTCAGTACTTC.

This rearrangement joins TRBV28 to TRBJ1-6; D ambiguous. V lost 6 bases to trimming and J lost 9 bases, with 12 bases between them. Germline loops: CDR1 MDHEN, CDR2 SYDVKM. CDR3 size: 13 residues. CDR3 sequence: CASRWAGPSPLHF. CDR3 sequence (DNA): TGTGCCAGCAGGTGGGCAGGACCTTCACCCCTCCACTTT.

The rearrangement links TRBV4-1 to TRBJ2-7; 11 nucleotides align to TRBD1. V lost 1 base to trimming and J lost 6 bases; unmatched junction nucleotides: 5. Germline V gene sequence: CDR1 MGHRA, CDR2 YSYEKL. The CDR3 loop spans 15 amino acids. CDR3 loop: CASSQVRTGGGEQYF. As DNA, the CDR3 is TGCGCCAGCAGCCAAGTGAGGACAGGGGGCGGCGAGCAGTACTTC.